A single sample gave rise to the 32 T cell receptor beta chains below, sequenced in a study of blood T cell repertoires in COVID-19. Measured with immunoSEQ multiplex PCR; TCRdb has only the in-frame clones, and not every one. Of 150,000 to 200,000 clones listed, 70% to 80% are singletons. Input material: PBMCs or T cells enriched from blood (not recorded which). These receptors were collected from a woman aged 70-85 years in a cohort exposed to, infected with or recovered from COVID-19 (not recorded which).

V and J are TRBV6-5 and TRBJ2-3, with TRBD2 matching over 8 bases. Looked up from germline, CDR1 is MNHEY and CDR2 is SVGAGI. After removal of 2 bases from V and 6 bases from J, the junction contained 4 bases not matched to a gene. This CDR3 has 14 amino acids. CDR3 nucleotides: TGTGCCAGCAGTTACGGGACTAGGGGGGATACGCAGTATTTT. Residues: CASSYGTRGDTQYF.

This clone appeared a few times. V and J are TRBV20-1 and TRBJ1-2; 7 nucleotides match TRBD1. The length of the CDR3 is 13 residues. CDR1 is DFQATT, CDR2 SNEGSKA, per germline (reference sequence). V dropped 3 bases and J dropped 3; count of bases not matched to a gene: 4. CDR3 in amino acids: CSASGDRYYGYTF. Written as DNA, the CDR3 is TGCAGTGCTAGTGGGGACAGATACTATGGCTACACCTTC.

This clone has just a few counts. The chain uses TRBV19 and TRBJ1-4, with D perhaps matching TRBD1 (5 bases). V was shortened by 3 bases and J by 6 bases, with 14 bases between the two germline ends. The CDR3 is made up of 15 amino acids. CDR1 is LNHDA, CDR2 SQIVND, per germline (reference sequence). Here the CDR3 reads CASSMGVDRYEKLFF. DNA of the CDR3: TGTGCCAGTAGTATGGGTGTAGACAGATATGAAAAACTGTTTTTT.

The chain combines TRBV19 with TRBJ2-1, with D perhaps TRBD2 (5 bases). The germline V and J ends were trimmed by 0 bases and 0 bases, with 9 bases remaining between them. CDR1 is LNHDA, CDR2 SQIVND, per germline (reference sequence). CDR3 length: 16 residues. CDR3 in amino acids: CASSIDGGNSYNEQFF. CDR3 DNA: TGTGCCAGTAGTATAGATGGAGGAAACTCCTACAATGAGCAGTTCTTC.

The V call is TRBV7-2, the J call TRBJ1-4; D is undetermined. Germline CDR1 and CDR2: SGHTA and FQGNSA. This CDR3 spans 13 amino acids. Trimming left V 5 bases short and J 6 bases short, with 10 bases between. The chain's CDR3 is CASSGAAYEKLFF. DNA of the CDR3: TGTGCCAGCAGCGGAGCGGCATATGAAAAACTGTTTTTT.

There are a few counts of this clone. The chain couples TRBV7-2 to TRBJ1-2, with D unresolved. The V end was cut by 2 bases, the J end by 3 bases, with 10 bases between. The CDR3 spans 14 residues. Per germline, CDR1 SGHTA and CDR2 FQGNSA. This chain's CDR3 is CASSLQATDYGYTF. The CDR3 region has the DNA TGTGCCAGCAGCTTACAAGCGACGGACTATGGCTACACCTTC.

V gene TRBV7-9 combines with J gene TRBJ1-3; the D is unclear. There are 16 residues in the CDR3. V was trimmed by 6 bases and J by 0 bases, leaving 15 bases between them. Per the germline V gene, CDR1 is SEHNR and CDR2 is FQNEAQ (reference sequence). CDR3 in amino acids: CASSSFRESSGNTIYF. The CDR3 DNA follows: TGTGCCAGCAGTTCTTTCCGGGAGAGCTCTGGAAACACCATATATTTT.

This chain joins TRBV9 and TRBJ2-7; D is unresolved. The CDR3 is 14 residues long. V lost 0 bases and J 5 bases, leaving 12 bases between the germline ends. Germline-derived CDR1 and CDR2 are SGDLS and YYNGEE. In DNA, the CDR3 is TGTGCCAGCAGCGTAGCGGGTAGTCCTGACGAGCAGTACTTC. This sequence encodes CASSVAGSPDEQYF.

This chain links TRBV7-9 with TRBJ2-3, with TRBD1 matching 10 bases. The CDR3 extends over 17 amino acids. The germline V gene has CDR1 SEHNR and CDR2 FQNEAQ (reference sequence). V trimming: 4 bases; J trimming: 3 bases; junction bases outside the gene matches: 10. CDR3 in amino acids: CASSSNFRDRGTDTQYF. The CDR3 nucleotides read TGTGCCAGCAGCTCAAACTTCCGGGACAGGGGTACAGATACGCAGTATTTT.

CDR3 sequence: CASSFRGTQGANQPQHF. The CDR3 DNA sequence: TGTGCCAGCAGTTTCAGGGGCACACAGGGGGCCAATCAGCCCCAGCATTTT. The chain employs TRBV28 and TRBJ1-5; 9 bases align to TRBD1. Germline V gives CDR1 MDHEN, CDR2 SYDVKM. The ends lost 3 bases at V and 3 bases at J; junction bases unmatched: 9. There are 17 residues in the CDR3.

This clone showed up just a few times. The rearrangement uses TRBV4-2 and TRBJ2-3; 7 bases line up with TRBD2. Trimming removed 0 bases from V and 10 bases from J; junction bases left unmatched: 4. Per the germline V gene, CDR1 is LGHNA and CDR2 is YNFKEQ. The CDR3 has 13 residues. CDR3 bases: TGTGCCAGCAGCCAAGATGGGGAGGGGTCGCAGTATTTT. It encodes CASSQDGEGSQYF.

This clone was recorded once. The chain recombines TRBV15 with TRBJ2-1; 8 nucleotides agree with TRBD2. V lost 4 bases to trimming and J lost 6 bases; unmatched junction nucleotides: 5. CDR1 and CDR2 (germline): LNHNV, YYDKDF (reference sequence). The CDR3 length is 14 residues. CDR3 amino acids: CATSNREGSNEQFF. The CDR3 DNA follows: TGTGCCACCAGCAATCGGGAGGGGAGCAATGAGCAGTTCTTC.

This chain links TRBV5-1 with TRBJ2-3; 12 positions agree with TRBD2. Looked up from germline, CDR1 is SGHRS and CDR2 is YFSETQ. The CDR3 length is 17 residues. The junction had 10 bases not matched to a gene; V was cut back by 6 bases and J by 2 bases. CDR3 sequence (DNA): TGCGCCAGCAACGGAAAGGGGACTAGCGGGTTCACAGATACGCAGTATTTT. Residues: CASNGKGTSGFTDTQYF.

This sequence joins TRBV18 and TRBJ2-1; D ambiguous. The CDR3 has 14 amino acids. Trimming pared 1 base from V and 9 bases from J, leaving 13 bases between. The germline V gene encodes CDR1 KGHSH and CDR2 LQKENI. The CDR3 protein is CASSPLNYLGEQFF. The CDR3 coding sequence is TGTGCCAGCTCACCACTCAACTATCTAGGTGAGCAGTTCTTC.

The rearrangement joins TRBV10-3 to TRBJ1-5; possible D gene TRBD1, 6 bases. The CDR3 extends over 13 amino acids. Germline V gives CDR1 ENHRY, CDR2 SYGVKD. V was shortened by 11 bases and J by 4 bases, with 15 bases between the two germline ends. The CDR3 sequence is CASRGGYNQPQHF. The CDR3 DNA is TGTGCCTCTAGGGGGGGGTATAATCAGCCCCAGCATTTT.

This clone was counted at least ten times. The chain couples TRBV6-5 to TRBJ1-5, with 8 nucleotides matching TRBD1. Germline V gene sequence: CDR1 MNHEY, CDR2 SVGAGI. V lost 6 bases and J lost 4; bases outside the gene matches: 5. This CDR3 has 14 residues. CDR3 nucleotides: TGTGCCAGCAGGTCCAGGGGGCTTAATCAGCCCCAGCATTTT. As protein: CASRSRGLNQPQHF.

J is TRBJ2-2 and V is TRBV9; 15 positions agree with TRBD2. Trimming took 3 bases from V and 6 from J; bases not matched to a gene: 12. The CDR3 covers 19 residues. Germline loops: CDR1 SGDLS, CDR2 YYNGEE. The CDR3 loop is CASSAYPGLAGGRSGELFF. The CDR3 bases are TGTGCCAGCAGCGCCTATCCGGGACTAGCGGGAGGAAGGTCCGGGGAGCTGTTTTTT.

In this sample, this clone turned up a few times. The rearrangement links TRBV24-1 to TRBJ2-5, with D perhaps matching TRBD1 (6 bases). This CDR3 comprises 14 residues. V was trimmed by 3 bases and J by 1 base, leaving 8 bases between them. Germline V gene sequence: CDR1 KGHDR, CDR2 SFDVKD. CDR3 DNA sequence: TGTGCCACCAGTGATACAGGGTCCCAAGAGACCCAGTACTTC. As protein: CATSDTGSQETQYF.

This chain uses TRBV25-1 with TRBJ2-3; 9 nucleotides agree with TRBD1. The CDR3 sequence is 17 residues long. V was pared by 4 bases and J by 1 base, with 9 bases of the junction left unmatched. From germline, CDR1 is MGHDK and CDR2 SYGVNS. This CDR3 is CASSGLLWTGGTDTQYF. The CDR3 DNA is TGTGCCAGCAGTGGCCTCCTTTGGACAGGGGGCACAGATACGCAGTATTTT. The whole variable domain, filled in from reference TRBV25-1 and TRBJ2-3, reads EADIYQTPRYLVIGTGKKITLECSQTMGHDKMYWYQQDPGMELHLIHYSYGVNSTEKGDLSSESTVSRIRTEHFPLTLESARPSHTSQYLCASSGLLWTGGTDTQYFGPGTRLTVL.

The chain links TRBV5-1 to TRBJ1-5, with TRBD1 matching over 9 bases. The V gene's germline CDR1 is SGHRS and CDR2 YFSETQ. V dropped 4 bases and J dropped 6; count of bases not matched to a gene: 8. This CDR3 region has 15 residues. The CDR3 sequence is CASSPGQGFGQPQHF. The CDR3 DNA sequence: TGCGCCAGCAGCCCAGGACAGGGGTTCGGTCAGCCCCAGCATTTT.

DNA of the CDR3: TGTGCCAGCAGCTCCGCATTCCTAAGCTCCTACAATGAGCAGTTCTTC. As protein: CASSSAFLSSYNEQFF. V is TRBV7-8 and J is TRBJ2-1; D gene unclear. CDR1 is SGHVS, CDR2 FQNEAQ, per germline. V dropped 4 bases and J dropped 0 bases, with 13 bases sitting between them. The CDR3 has 16 residues.

This chain uses TRBV28 with TRBJ2-6, with 10 bases lining up with TRBD1. The CDR3 is 17 residues long. CDR1 is MDHEN, CDR2 SYDVKM, per germline. After removal of 5 bases from V and 1 base from J, the junction contained 5 bases not matched to a gene. The CDR3 DNA reads as TGTGCCAGCAGTCCCACGGGACAGGGGTCTGGGGCCAACGTCCTGACTTTC. It encodes CASSPTGQGSGANVLTF.

Turning to this clone: The junction departs from the called germline gene at one end, perhaps through a read error. The V gene is TRBV25-1, the J gene TRBJ2-2, with D possibly matching TRBD2 (5 bases). There are 15 residues in the CDR3. The germline gives CDR1 MGHDK, CDR2 SYGVNS. CDR3 sequence reads: CASSEPQTFTGELFF. Written as DNA, the CDR3 is TGTGCCAGCAGTGAACCCCAGACTTTCACCGGGGAGTTGTTTTTT.

The gene calls are TRBV18 and TRBJ2-5; no definite D call. Germline CDR1 and CDR2: KGHSH and LQKENI. The CDR3 totals 13 residues. V was clipped by 6 bases and J by 1 base, with 9 bases between them. The CDR3 loop is CASSYGSQETQYF. CDR3 coding DNA: TGTGCCAGCTCCTACGGTAGCCAAGAGACCCAGTACTTC.

The chain links TRBV4-2 to TRBJ2-5, with 7 bases aligning to TRBD1. The germline V gene encodes CDR1 LGHNA and CDR2 YNFKEQ. This CDR3 has 18 residues. V was pared by 1 base and J by 4 bases, with 15 bases of the junction left unmatched. The CDR3 coding sequence is TGTGCCAGCAGCCAAGTCGGGTCCTCACAGGGGAGCGGAGAGACCCAGTACTTC. This translates into CASSQVGSSQGSGETQYF.

The chain couples TRBV19 to TRBJ2-6; TRBD1 agrees at 10 bases. The CDR3 has 16 residues. Germline-derived CDR1 and CDR2 are LNHDA and SQIVND (reference sequence). V dropped 7 bases and J dropped 2; count of bases not matched to a gene: 5. The CDR3 bases are TGTGCCAGTACGGACAGGGGGTTTACTGGGGCCAACGTCCTGACTTTC. This encodes CASTDRGFTGANVLTF. Drawing the rest from reference TRBV19 and TRBJ2-6, the complete variable domain is DGGITQSPKYLFRKEGQNVTLSCEQNLNHDAMYWYRQDPGQGLRLIYYSQIVNDFQKGDIAEGYSVSREKKESFPLTVTSAQKNPTAFYLCASTDRGFTGANVLTFGAGSRLTVL.

The J gene is TRBJ2-3, the V gene TRBV7-9; 7 nucleotides align to TRBD2. The CDR3 consists of 16 residues. V was pared by 4 bases and J by 2 bases, with 9 bases of the junction left unmatched. Germline V gives CDR1 SEHNR, CDR2 FQNEAQ (reference sequence). CDR3 sequence: CASSSGRGEYTDTQYF. DNA of the CDR3: TGTGCCAGCAGCTCTGGGAGGGGAGAATACACAGATACGCAGTATTTT.

The chain is built from TRBV5-1 and TRBJ1-1; D remains ambiguous. From germline, CDR1 is SGHRS and CDR2 YFSETQ. V dropped 0 bases and J dropped 2 bases, with 8 bases sitting between them. The CDR3 runs to 14 residues. The CDR3: CASSLARLNTEAFF. For the CDR3, the DNA is TGCGCCAGCAGCTTGGCCAGACTTAACACTGAAGCTTTCTTT.

The chain has TRBV15 and TRBJ2-5; 7 nucleotides line up with TRBD2. Germline V gene lookup returns CDR1 LNHNV and CDR2 YYDKDF (reference sequence). This CDR3 region has 17 residues. V lost 1 base to trimming and J lost 5 bases; unmatched junction nucleotides: 13. CDR3 amino acids: CATSRGPAGRMGETQYF. CDR3 DNA: TGTGCCACCAGCAGAGGTCCAGCGGGGAGGATGGGGGAGACCCAGTACTTC.

CDR3 loop: CASTFYYSYEQYF. CDR3 in DNA: TGTGCCAGCACTTTTTACTATTCCTACGAGCAGTACTTC. This rearrangement joins TRBV2 to TRBJ2-7, with D uncertain. With 7 bases removed from V and 1 base from J, the gap between germline ends came to 11 bases. The germline V gene encodes CDR1 SNHLY and CDR2 FYNNEI. The CDR3 is 13 amino acids.

The V gene is TRBV7-3, the J gene TRBJ2-3; 8 nucleotides match TRBD1. The junction had 3 bases not matched to a gene; V was cut back by 1 base and J by 0 bases. The CDR3 extends over 16 amino acids. CDR1 is SGHTA and CDR2 is FQGTGA in the germline V gene. The CDR3 spells CASSLMTGASTDTQYF. In DNA, the CDR3 is TGTGCCAGCAGCTTAATGACAGGGGCAAGCACAGATACGCAGTATTTT.

The chain uses TRBV11-1 and TRBJ1-1, with 10 bases that match TRBD1. Trimming at V came to 6 bases and at J to 4 bases, leaving 2 bases not matched to a gene. The CDR3 covers 13 residues. Germline CDR1 and CDR2: SGHAT and FQDESV (reference sequence). The DNA of the CDR3 is TGTGCCAGCAGATGGACAGGGGGCACTGAAGCTTTCTTT. Translating it yields CASRWTGGTEAFF.